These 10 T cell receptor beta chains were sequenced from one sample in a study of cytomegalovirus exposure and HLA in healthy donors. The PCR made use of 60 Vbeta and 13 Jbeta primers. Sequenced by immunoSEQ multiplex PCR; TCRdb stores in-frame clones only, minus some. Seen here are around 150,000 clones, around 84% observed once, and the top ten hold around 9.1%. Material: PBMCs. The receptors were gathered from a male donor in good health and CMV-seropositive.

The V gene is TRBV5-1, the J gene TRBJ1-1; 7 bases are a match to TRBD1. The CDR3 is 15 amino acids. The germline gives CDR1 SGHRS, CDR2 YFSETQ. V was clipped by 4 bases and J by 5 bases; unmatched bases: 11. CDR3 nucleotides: TGCGCCAGCAGCCTGGACAGGCGGCCAAGGACTGAAGCTTTCTTT. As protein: CASSLDRRPRTEAFF. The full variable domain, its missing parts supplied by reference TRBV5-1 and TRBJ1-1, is KAGVTQTPRYLIKTRGQQVTLSCSPISGHRSVSWYQQTPGQGLQFLFEYFSETQRNKGNFPGRFSGRQFSNSRSEMNVSTLELGDSALYLCASSLDRRPRTEAFFGQGTRLTVV.

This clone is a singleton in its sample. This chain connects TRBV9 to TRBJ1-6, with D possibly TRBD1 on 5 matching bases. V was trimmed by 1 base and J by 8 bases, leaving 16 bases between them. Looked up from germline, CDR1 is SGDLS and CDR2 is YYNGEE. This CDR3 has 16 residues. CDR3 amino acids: CASSVTGRREDSPLHF. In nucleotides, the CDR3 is TGTGCCAGCAGCGTAACAGGCAGGCGAGAGGATTCACCCCTCCACTTT.

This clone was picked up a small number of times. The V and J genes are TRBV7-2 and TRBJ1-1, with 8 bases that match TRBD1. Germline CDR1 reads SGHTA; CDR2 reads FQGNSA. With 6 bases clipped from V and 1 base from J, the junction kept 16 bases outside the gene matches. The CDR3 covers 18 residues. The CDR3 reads CASSRPRGREAGNTEAFF. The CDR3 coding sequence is TGTGCCAGCAGTCGACCCAGGGGGCGCGAGGCGGGGAACACTGAAGCTTTCTTT.

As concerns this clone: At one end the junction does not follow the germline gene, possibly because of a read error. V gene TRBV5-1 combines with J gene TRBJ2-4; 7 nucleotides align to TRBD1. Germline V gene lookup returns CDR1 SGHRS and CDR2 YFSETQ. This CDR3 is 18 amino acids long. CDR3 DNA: TGCGCCAGCAGCTTGCGAGCAGGGGGTGATCAAGCCAAAAACAGTCAGTACTTC. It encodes CASSLRAGGDQAKNSQYF. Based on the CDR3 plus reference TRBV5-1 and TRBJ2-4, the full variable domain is KAGVTQTPRYLIKTRGQQVTLSCSPISGHRSVSWYQQTPGQGLQFLFEYFSETQRNKGNFPGRFSGRQFSNSRSEMNVSTLELGDSALYLCASSLRAGGDQAKNSQYFGAGTRLSVL.

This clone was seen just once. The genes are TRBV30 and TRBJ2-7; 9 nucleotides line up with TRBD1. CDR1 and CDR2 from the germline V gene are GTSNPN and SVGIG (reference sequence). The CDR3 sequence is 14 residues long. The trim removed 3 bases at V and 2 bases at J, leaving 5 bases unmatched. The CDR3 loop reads CAWRGWTGAYEQYF. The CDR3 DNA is TGTGCCTGGAGGGGATGGACAGGGGCCTACGAGCAGTACTTC.

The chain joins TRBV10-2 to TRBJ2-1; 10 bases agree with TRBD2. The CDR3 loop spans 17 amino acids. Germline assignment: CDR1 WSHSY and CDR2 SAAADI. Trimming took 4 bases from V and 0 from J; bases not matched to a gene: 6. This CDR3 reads CASSGTSGPRSYNEQFF. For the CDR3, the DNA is TGCGCCAGCAGTGGGACTAGCGGCCCTCGCTCCTACAATGAGCAGTTCTTC.

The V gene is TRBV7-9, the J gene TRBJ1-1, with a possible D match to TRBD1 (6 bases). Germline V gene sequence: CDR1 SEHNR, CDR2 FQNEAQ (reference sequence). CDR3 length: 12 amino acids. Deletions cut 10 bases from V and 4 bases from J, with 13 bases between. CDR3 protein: CATIGGGTEAFF. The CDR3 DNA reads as TGTGCCACTATAGGGGGGGGCACTGAAGCTTTCTTT. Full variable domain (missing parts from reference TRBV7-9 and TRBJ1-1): DTGVSQNPRHKITKRGQNVTFRCDPISEHNRLYWYRQTLGQGPEFLTYFQNEAQLEKSRLLSDRFSAERPKGSFSTLEIQRTEQGDSAMYLCATIGGGTEAFFGQGTRLTVV.

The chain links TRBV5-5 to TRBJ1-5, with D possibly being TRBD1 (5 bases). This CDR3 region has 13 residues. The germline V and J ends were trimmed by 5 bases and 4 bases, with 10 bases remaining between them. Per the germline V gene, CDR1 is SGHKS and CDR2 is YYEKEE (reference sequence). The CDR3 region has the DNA TGTGCCAGCAGGACAGATTTGAATCAGCCCCAGCATTTT. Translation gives CASRTDLNQPQHF.

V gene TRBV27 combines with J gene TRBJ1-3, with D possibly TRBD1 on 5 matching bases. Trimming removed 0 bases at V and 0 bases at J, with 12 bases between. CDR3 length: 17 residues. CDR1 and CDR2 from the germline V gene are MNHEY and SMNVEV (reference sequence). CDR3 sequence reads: CASSLSWRGISGNTIYF. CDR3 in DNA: TGTGCCAGCAGTTTATCGTGGAGGGGAATCTCTGGAAACACCATATATTTT.

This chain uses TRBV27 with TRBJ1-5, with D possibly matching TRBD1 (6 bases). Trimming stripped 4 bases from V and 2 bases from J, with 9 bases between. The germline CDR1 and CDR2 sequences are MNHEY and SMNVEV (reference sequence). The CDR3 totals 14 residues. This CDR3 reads CASSSRQGNQPQHF. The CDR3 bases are TGTGCCAGCAGTTCTCGACAGGGCAATCAGCCCCAGCATTTT.